The text below deals with one T cell receptor (beta chain). A read error may be the cause here, since a much bigger clone is one base away. The data derive from a study of T-cell reconstitution after alpha-beta-depleted transplantation in children. The authors prepared the TCRbeta library with unique molecular identifiers. TCRdb used MiXCR to reprocess the PCR reads, holding one entry per CDR3 protein. The sample lists about 230,000 distinct CDR3 sequences, approximately 12% occurring once. Per the germline V gene, CDR1 is SGHKS and CDR2 is YYEKEE (reference sequence). The CDR3 consists of 15 residues.

V is TRBV5-5 and J is TRBJ2-7; 12 bases fit TRBD1. The receptor's source is a human donor who donated a stem cell graft to a child with acute lymphoblastic leukemia. Sequenced here: PBMCs from the stem cell graft donor, sampled from the stem cell graft. As DNA, the CDR3 is TGTGCCAGCAGCTCCCGGGACAGGGGGCTCTACGAGCACTACTTC. Its translation is CASSSRDRGLYEHYF.